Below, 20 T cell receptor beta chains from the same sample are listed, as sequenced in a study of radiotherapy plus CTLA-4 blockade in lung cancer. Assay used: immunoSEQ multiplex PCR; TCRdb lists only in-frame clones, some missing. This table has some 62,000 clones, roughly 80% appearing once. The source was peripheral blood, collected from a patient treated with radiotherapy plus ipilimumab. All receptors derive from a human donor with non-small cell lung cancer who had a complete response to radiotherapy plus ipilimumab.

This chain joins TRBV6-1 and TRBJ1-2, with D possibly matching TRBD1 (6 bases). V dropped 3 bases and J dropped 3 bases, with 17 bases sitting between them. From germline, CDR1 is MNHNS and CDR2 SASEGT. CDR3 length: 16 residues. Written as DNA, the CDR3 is TGTGCCAGCAGTGATCCAGGGGTTGGGTCATACTATGGCTACACCTTC. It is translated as CASSDPGVGSYYGYTF.

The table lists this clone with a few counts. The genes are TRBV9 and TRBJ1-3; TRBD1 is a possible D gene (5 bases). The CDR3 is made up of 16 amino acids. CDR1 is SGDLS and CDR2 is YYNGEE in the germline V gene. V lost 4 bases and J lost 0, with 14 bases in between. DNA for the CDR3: TGTGCCAGCAGCCCCCAGACAGCGAGCTCTGGAAACACCATATATTTT. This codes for CASSPQTASSGNTIYF.

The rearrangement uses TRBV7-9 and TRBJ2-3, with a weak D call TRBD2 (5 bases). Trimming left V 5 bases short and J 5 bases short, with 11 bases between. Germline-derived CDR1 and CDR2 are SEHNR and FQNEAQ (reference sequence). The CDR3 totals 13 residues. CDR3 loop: CASSDYRGDTQYF. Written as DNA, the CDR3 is TGTGCCAGCAGCGACTATCGGGGAGATACGCAGTATTTT.

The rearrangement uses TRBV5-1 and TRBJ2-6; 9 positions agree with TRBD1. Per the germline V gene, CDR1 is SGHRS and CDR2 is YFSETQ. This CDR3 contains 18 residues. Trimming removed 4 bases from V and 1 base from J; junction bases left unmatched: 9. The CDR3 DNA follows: TGCGCCAGCAGCCCACAGGGGGCGCCCAGATCTGGGGCCAACGTCCTGACTTTC. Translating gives CASSPQGAPRSGANVLTF.

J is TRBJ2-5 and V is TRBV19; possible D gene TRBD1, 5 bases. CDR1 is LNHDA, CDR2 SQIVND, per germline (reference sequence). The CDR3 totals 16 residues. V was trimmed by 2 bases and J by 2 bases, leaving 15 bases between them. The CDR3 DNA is TGTGCCAGTAGTATATTGGGGCAGGCAGCTCAAGAGACCCAGTACTTC. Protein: CASSILGQAAQETQYF. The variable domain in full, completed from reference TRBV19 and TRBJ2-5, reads DGGITQSPKYLFRKEGQNVTLSCEQNLNHDAMYWYRQDPGQGLRLIYYSQIVNDFQKGDIAEGYSVSREKKESFPLTVTSAQKNPTAFYLCASSILGQAAQETQYFGPGTRLLVL.

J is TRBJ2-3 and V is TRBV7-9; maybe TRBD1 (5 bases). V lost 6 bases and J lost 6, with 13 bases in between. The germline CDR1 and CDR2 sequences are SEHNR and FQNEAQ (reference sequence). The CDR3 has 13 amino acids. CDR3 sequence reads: CASSRDSYDTQYF. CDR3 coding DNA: TGTGCCAGCAGTCGAGACAGTTACGATACGCAGTATTTT.

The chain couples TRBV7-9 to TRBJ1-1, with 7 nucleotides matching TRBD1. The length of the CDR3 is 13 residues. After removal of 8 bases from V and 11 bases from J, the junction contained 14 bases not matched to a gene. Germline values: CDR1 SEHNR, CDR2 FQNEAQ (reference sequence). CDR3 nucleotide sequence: TGTGCCAGCGGGATAGGGGGCCCTAGCGGGGCTTTCTTT. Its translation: CASGIGGPSGAFF.

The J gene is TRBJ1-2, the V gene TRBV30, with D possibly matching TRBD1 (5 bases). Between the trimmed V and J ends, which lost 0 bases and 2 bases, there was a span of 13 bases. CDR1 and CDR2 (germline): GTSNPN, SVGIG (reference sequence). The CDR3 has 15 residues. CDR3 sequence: CAWSVRGRQNYGYTF. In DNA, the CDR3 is TGTGCCTGGAGTGTAAGGGGACGCCAAAACTATGGCTACACCTTC. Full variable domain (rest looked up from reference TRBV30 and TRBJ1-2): SQTIHQWPATLVQPVGSPLSLECTVEGTSNPNLYWYRQAAGRGLQLLFYSVGIGQISSEVPQNLSASRPQDRQFILSSKKLLLSDSGFYLCAWSVRGRQNYGYTFGSGTRLTVV.

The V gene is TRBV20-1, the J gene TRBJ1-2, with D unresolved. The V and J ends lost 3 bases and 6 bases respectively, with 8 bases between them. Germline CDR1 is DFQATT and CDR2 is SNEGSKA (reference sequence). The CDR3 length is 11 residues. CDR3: CSASRQNGYTF. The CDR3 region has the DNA TGCAGTGCTAGTCGGCAAAATGGCTACACCTTC.

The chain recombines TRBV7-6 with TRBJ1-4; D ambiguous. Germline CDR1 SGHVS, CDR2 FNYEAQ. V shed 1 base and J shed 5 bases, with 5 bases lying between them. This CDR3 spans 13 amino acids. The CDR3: CASSLGLNEKLFF. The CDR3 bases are TGTGCCAGCAGCTTAGGGTTAAATGAAAAACTGTTTTTT.

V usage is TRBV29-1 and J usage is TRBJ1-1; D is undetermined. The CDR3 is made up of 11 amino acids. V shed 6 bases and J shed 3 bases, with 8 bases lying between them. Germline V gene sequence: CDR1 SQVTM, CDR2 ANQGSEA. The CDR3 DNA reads TGCAGCGTCGAGAGGGACACTGAAGCTTTCTTT. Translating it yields CSVERDTEAFF.

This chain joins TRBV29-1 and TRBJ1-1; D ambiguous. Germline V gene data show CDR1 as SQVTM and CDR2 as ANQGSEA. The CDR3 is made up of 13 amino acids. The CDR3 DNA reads TGCAGTCTCAGTGAAGGACGGAGCACTGAAGCTTTCTTT. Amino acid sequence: CSLSEGRSTEAFF.

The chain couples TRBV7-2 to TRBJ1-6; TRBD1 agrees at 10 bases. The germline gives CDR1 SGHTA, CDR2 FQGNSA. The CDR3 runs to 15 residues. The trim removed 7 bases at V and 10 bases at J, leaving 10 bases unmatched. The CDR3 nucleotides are TGTGCCAGCACCATGATCCGGGACAGGGGCTCACCCCTCCACTTT. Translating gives CASTMIRDRGSPLHF.

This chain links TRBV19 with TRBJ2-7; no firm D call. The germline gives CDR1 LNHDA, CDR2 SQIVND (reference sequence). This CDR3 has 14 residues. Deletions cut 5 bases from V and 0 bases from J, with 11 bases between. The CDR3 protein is CASSPRESSYEQYV. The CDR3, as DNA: TGTGCCAGTAGTCCCCGTGAGAGCTCCTACGAGCAGTACGTC.

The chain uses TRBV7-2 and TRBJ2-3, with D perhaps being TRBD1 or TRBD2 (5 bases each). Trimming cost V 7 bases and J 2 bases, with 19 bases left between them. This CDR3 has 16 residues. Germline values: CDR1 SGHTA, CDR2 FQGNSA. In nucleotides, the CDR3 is TGTGCCAGCACCCCGACTAAGGGGTCGTTCACAGATACGCAGTATTTT. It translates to CASTPTKGSFTDTQYF.

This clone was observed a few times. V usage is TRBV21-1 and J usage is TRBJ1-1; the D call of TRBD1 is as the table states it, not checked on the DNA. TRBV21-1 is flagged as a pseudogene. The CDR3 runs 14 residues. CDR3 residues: CASSTRGANTEAFF. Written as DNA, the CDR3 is TGTGCCAGCAGCACCAGGGGGGCAAACACTGAAGCTTTCTTT.

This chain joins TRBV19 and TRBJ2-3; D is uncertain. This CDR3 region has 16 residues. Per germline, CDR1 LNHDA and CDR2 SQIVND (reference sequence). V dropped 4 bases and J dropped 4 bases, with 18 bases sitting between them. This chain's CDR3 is CASSTNGPSHPDTQYF. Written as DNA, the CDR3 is TGTGCCAGTAGTACAAACGGGCCTTCACATCCAGATACGCAGTATTTT. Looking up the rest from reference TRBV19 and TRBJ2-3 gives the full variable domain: DGGITQSPKYLFRKEGQNVTLSCEQNLNHDAMYWYRQDPGQGLRLIYYSQIVNDFQKGDIAEGYSVSREKKESFPLTVTSAQKNPTAFYLCASSTNGPSHPDTQYFGPGTRLTVL.

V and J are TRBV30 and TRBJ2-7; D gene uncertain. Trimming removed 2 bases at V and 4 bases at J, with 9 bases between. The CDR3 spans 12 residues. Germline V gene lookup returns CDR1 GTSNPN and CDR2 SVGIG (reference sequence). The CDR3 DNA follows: TGTGCCTGGAGTAAAGGTTGGTACGAGCAGTACTTC. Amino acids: CAWSKGWYEQYF.

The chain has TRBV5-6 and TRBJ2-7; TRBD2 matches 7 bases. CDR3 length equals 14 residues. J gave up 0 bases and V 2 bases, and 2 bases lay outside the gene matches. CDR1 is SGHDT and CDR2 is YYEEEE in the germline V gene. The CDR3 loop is CASSLSGVSYEQYF. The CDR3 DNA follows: TGTGCCAGCAGCTTAAGCGGGGTCTCCTACGAGCAGTACTTC.

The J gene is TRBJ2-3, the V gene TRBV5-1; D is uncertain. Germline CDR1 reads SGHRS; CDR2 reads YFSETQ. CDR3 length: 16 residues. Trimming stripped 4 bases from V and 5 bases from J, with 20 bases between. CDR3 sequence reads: CASSDLDGTLRDTQYF. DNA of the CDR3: TGCGCCAGCAGCGACCTCGACGGAACCCTTAGAGATACGCAGTATTTT.